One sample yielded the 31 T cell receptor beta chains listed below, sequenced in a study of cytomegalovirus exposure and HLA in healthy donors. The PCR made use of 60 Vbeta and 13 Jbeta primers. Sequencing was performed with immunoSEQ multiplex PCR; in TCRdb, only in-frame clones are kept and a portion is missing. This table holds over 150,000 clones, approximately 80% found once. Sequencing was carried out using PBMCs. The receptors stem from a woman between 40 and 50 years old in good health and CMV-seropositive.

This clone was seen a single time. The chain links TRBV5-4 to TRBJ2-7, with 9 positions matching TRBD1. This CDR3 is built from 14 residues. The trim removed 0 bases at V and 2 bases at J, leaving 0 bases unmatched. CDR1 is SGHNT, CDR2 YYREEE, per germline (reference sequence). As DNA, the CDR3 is TGTGCCAGCAGCTTGGGGACAGGGGCCTACGAGCAGTACTTC. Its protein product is CASSLGTGAYEQYF. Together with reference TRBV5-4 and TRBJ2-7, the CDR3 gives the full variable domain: ETGVTQSPTHLIKTRGQQVTLRCSSQSGHNTVSWYQQALGQGPQFIFQYYREEENGRGNFPPRFSGLQFPNYSSELNVNALELDDSALYLCASSLGTGAYEQYFGPGTRLTVT.

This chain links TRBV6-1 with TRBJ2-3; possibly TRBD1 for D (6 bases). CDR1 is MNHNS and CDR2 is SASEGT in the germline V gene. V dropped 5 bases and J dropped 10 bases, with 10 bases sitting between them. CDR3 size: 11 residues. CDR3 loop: CASSYRTAQYF. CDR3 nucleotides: TGTGCCAGCAGTTACCGGACAGCGCAGTATTTT.

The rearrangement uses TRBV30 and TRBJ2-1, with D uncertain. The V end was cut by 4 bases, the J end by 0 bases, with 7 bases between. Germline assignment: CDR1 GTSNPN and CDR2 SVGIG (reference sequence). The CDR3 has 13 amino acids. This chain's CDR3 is CAWTLSSYNEQFF. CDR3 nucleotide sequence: TGTGCCTGGACCTTGTCCTCCTACAATGAGCAGTTCTTC. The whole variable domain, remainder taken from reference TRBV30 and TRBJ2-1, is SQTIHQWPATLVQPVGSPLSLECTVEGTSNPNLYWYRQAAGRGLQLLFYSVGIGQISSEVPQNLSASRPQDRQFILSSKKLLLSDSGFYLCAWTLSSYNEQFFGPGTRLTVL.

CDR3 region: CASSLDISGNSDTQYF. DNA for the CDR3: TGTGCCAGCAGCTTAGATATAAGCGGGAATTCAGATACGCAGTATTTT. The gene calls are TRBV7-2 and TRBJ2-3, with TRBD2 matching over 7 bases. Trimming cost V 1 base and J 4 bases; bases outside gene matches: 8. Germline values: CDR1 SGHTA, CDR2 FQGNSA. CDR3 size: 16 residues.

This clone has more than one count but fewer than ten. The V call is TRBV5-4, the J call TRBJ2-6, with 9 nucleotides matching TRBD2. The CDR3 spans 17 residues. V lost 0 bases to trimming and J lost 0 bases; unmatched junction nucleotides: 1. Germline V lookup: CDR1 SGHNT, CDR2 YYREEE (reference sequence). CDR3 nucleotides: TGTGCCAGCAGCTTGGTAGCGGGGGCCTCTGGGGCCAACGTCCTGACTTTC. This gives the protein CASSLVAGASGANVLTF.

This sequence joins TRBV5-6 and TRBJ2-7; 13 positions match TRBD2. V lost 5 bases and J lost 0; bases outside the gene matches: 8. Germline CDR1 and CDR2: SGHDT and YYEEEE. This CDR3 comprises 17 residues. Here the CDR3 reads CASSSGTSGTRSYEQYF. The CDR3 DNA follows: TGTGCCAGCAGTTCCGGGACTAGCGGGACTCGCTCCTACGAGCAGTACTTC.

The CDR3 is CASRPQGALTYEQYF. The CDR3 region has the DNA TGTGCCAGCAGGCCCCAGGGGGCGCTAACCTACGAGCAGTACTTC. The chain couples TRBV27 to TRBJ2-7; 8 bases fit TRBD1. Germline V gives CDR1 MNHEY, CDR2 SMNVEV (reference sequence). This CDR3 spans 15 amino acids. The trim removed 6 bases at V and 2 bases at J, leaving 9 bases unmatched.

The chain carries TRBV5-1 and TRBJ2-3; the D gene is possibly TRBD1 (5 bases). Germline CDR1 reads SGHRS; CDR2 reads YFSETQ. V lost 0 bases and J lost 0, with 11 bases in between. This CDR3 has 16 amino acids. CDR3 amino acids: CASSLGQITSTDTQYF. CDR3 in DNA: TGCGCCAGCAGCTTGGGACAGATAACTAGCACAGATACGCAGTATTTT. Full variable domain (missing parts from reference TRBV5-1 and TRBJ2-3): KAGVTQTPRYLIKTRGQQVTLSCSPISGHRSVSWYQQTPGQGLQFLFEYFSETQRNKGNFPGRFSGRQFSNSRSEMNVSTLELGDSALYLCASSLGQITSTDTQYFGPGTRLTVL.

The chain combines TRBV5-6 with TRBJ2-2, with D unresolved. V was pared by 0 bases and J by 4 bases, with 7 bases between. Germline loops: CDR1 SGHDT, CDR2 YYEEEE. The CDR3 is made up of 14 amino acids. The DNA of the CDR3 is TGTGCCAGCAGCTTGGGAGTCCTCACCGGGGAGCTGTTTTTT. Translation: CASSLGVLTGELFF.

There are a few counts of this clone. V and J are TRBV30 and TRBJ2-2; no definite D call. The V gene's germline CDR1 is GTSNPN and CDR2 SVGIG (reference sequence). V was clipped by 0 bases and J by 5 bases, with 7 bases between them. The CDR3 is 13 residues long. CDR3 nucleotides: TGTGCCTGGAGTGTAACGGAGACCGGGGAGCTGTTTTTT. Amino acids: CAWSVTETGELFF. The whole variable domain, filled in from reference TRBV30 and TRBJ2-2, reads SQTIHQWPATLVQPVGSPLSLECTVEGTSNPNLYWYRQAAGRGLQLLFYSVGIGQISSEVPQNLSASRPQDRQFILSSKKLLLSDSGFYLCAWSVTETGELFFGEGSRLTVL.

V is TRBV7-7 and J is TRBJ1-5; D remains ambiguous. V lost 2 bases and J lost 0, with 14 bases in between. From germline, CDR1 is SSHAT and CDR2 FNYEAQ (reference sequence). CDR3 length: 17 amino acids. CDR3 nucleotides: TGTGCCAGCAGCTTATGCCCCGAGACATATAGCAATCAGCCCCAGCATTTT. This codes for CASSLCPETYSNQPQHF.

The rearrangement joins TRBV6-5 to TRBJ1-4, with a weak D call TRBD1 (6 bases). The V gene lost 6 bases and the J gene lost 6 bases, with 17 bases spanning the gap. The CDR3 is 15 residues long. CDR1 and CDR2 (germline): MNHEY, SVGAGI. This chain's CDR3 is CASRNNGQGHEKLFF. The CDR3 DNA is TGTGCCAGCAGAAACAACGGGCAGGGGCATGAAAAACTGTTTTTT.

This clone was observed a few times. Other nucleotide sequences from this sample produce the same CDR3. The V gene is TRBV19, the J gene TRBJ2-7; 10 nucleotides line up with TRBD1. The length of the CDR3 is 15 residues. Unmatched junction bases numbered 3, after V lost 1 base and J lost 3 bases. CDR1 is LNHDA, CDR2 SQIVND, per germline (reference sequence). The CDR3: CASSIAGTGDYEQYF. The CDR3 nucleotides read TGTGCCAGTAGTATAGCAGGGACAGGGGACTACGAGCAGTACTTC. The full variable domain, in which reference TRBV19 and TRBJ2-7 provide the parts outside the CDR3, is DGGITQSPKYLFRKEGQNVTLSCEQNLNHDAMYWYRQDPGQGLRLIYYSQIVNDFQKGDIAEGYSVSREKKESFPLTVTSAQKNPTAFYLCASSIAGTGDYEQYFGPGTRLTVT.

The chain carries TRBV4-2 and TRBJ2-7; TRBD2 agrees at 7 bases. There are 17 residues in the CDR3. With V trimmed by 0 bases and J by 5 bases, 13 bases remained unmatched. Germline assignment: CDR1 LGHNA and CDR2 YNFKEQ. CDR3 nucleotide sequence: TGTGCCAGCAGCCAAGATTTGGCTGCGGGAGATCGTCACGAGCAGTACTTC. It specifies CASSQDLAAGDRHEQYF.

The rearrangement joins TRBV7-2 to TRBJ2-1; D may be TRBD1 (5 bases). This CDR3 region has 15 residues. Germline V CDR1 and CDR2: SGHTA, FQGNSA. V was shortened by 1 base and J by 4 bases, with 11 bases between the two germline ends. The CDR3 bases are TGTGCCAGCAGCTTAGATGGGCAGGGTTACAATGAGCAGTTCTTC. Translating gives CASSLDGQGYNEQFF.

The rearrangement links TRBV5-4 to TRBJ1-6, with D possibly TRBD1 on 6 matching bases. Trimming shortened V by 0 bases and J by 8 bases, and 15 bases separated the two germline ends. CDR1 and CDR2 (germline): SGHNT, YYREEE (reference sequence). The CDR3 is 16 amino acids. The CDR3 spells CASSLGEGRGDSPLHF. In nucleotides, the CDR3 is TGTGCCAGCAGCTTGGGAGAAGGCAGGGGAGATTCACCCCTCCACTTT.

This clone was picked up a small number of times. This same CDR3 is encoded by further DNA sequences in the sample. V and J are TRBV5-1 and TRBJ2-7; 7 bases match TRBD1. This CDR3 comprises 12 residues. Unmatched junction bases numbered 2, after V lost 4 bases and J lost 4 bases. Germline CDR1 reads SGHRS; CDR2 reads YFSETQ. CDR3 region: CASSAQGYEQYF. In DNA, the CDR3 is TGCGCCAGCAGCGCACAGGGGTACGAGCAGTACTTC. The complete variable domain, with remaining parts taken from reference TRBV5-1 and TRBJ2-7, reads KAGVTQTPRYLIKTRGQQVTLSCSPISGHRSVSWYQQTPGQGLQFLFEYFSETQRNKGNFPGRFSGRQFSNSRSEMNVSTLELGDSALYLCASSAQGYEQYFGPGTRLTVT.

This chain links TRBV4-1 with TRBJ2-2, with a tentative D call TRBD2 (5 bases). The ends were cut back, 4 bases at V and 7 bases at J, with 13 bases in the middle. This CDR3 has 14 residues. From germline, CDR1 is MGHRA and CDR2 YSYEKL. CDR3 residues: CASSRAAAGGELFF. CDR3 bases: TGCGCCAGCAGCCGCGCGGCGGCGGGCGGGGAGCTGTTTTTT.

CDR3 sequence (DNA): TGTGCCAGTAGACAGGGGGAGGTGAACACTGAAGCTTTCTTT. Translating gives CASRQGEVNTEAFF. The rearrangement joins TRBV19 to TRBJ1-1; TRBD1 matches 8 bases. From germline, CDR1 is LNHDA and CDR2 SQIVND (reference sequence). This CDR3 contains 14 residues. V shed 6 bases and J 0 bases; nucleotides not matched to a gene: 3.

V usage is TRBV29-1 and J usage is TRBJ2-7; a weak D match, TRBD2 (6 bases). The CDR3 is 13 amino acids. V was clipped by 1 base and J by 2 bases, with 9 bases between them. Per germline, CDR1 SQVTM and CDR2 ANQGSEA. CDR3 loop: CSVEGGNTYEQYF. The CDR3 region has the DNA TGCAGCGTTGAAGGCGGGAACACCTACGAGCAGTACTTC.

CDR3 bases: TGCGCCAGCAGTGACGAGCCAACTAATGAAAAACTGTTTTTT. It specifies CASSDEPTNEKLFF. This sequence joins TRBV10-1 and TRBJ1-4; D is undetermined. Germline CDR1 reads WNHNN; CDR2 reads SYGVQD (reference sequence). The V gene lost 3 bases and the J gene lost 0 bases, with 5 bases spanning the gap. The CDR3 has 14 amino acids.

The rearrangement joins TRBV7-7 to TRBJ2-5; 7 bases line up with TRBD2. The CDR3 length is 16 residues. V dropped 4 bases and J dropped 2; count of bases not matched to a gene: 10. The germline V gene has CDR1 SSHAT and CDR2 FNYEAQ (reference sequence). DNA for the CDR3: TGTGCCAGCAGCTCCGGCTGGCGGGGGTCGCAAGAGACCCAGTACTTC. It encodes CASSSGWRGSQETQYF.

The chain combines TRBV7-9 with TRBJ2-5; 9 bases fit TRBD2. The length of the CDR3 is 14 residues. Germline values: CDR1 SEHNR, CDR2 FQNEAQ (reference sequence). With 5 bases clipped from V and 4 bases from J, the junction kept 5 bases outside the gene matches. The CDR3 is CASSPTSGGETQYF. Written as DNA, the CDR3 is TGTGCCAGCAGCCCGACTAGCGGCGGAGAGACCCAGTACTTC.

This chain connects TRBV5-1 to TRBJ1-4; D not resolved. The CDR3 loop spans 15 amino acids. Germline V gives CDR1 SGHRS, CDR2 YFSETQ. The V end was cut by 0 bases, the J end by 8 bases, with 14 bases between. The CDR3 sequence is CASSLEGRGWEKLFF. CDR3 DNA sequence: TGCGCCAGCAGCTTGGAAGGGCGCGGGTGGGAAAAACTGTTTTTT.

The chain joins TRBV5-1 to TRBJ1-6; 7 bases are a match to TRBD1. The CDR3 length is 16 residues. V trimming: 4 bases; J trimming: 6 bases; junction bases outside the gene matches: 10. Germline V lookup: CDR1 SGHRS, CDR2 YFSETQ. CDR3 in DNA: TGCGCCAGCAGCCCCGAGGCCCCAGGGGGTAATTCACCCCTCCACTTT. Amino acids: CASSPEAPGGNSPLHF.

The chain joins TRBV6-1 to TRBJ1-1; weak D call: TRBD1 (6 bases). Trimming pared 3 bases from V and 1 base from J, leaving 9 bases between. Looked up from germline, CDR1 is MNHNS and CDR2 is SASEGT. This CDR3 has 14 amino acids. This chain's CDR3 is CASSDRGKNTEAFF. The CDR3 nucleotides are TGTGCCAGCAGTGACAGGGGAAAGAACACTGAAGCTTTCTTT.

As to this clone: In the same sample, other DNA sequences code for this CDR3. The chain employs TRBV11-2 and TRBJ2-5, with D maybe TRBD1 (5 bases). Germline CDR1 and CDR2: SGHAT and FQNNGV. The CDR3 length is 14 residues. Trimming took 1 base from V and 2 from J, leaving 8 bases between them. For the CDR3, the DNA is TGTGCCAGCAGCTTAGGCACAGGACAAGAGACCCAGTACTTC. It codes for CASSLGTGQETQYF. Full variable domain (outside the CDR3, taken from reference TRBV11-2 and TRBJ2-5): EAGVAQSPRYKIIEKRQSVAFWCNPISGHATLYWYQQILGQGPKLLIQFQNNGVVDDSQLPKDRFSAERLKGVDSTLKIQPAKLEDSAVYLCASSLGTGQETQYFGPGTRLLVL.

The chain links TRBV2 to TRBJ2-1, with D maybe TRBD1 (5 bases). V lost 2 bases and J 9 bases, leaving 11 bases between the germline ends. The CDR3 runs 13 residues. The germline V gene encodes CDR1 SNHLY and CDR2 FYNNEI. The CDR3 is CASSEQGAGEQFF. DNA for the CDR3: TGTGCCAGCAGTGAACAAGGGGCTGGTGAGCAGTTCTTC.

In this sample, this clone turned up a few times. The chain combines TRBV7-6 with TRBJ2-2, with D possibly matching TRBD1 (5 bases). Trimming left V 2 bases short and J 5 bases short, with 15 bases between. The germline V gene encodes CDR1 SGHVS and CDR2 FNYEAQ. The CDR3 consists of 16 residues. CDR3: CASSLRQGLRTGELFF. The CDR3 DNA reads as TGTGCCAGCAGCTTACGGCAGGGTCTACGAACCGGGGAGCTGTTTTTT.

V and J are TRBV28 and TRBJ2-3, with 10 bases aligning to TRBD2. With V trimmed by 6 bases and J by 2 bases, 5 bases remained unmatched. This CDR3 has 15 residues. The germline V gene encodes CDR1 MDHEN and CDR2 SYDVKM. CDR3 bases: TGTGCCAGCAGCCCAGCGGGGGGGTCCACAGATACGCAGTATTTT. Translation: CASSPAGGSTDTQYF.

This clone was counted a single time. The CDR3: CASSTRQGSYEQYF. The CDR3 DNA reads as TGTGCCAGCAGCACTCGACAGGGCTCCTACGAGCAGTACTTC. J is TRBJ2-7 and V is TRBV7-2; the match to TRBD1 covers 7 bases. The CDR3 extends over 14 amino acids. Per germline, CDR1 SGHTA and CDR2 FQGNSA. With V trimmed by 5 bases and J by 0 bases, 4 bases remained unmatched.